This T cell receptor (beta chain) was recorded in a study of cytomegalovirus exposure and HLA in healthy donors. Primers: 60 Vbeta forward and 13 Jbeta reverse. Method: immunoSEQ multiplex PCR; TCRdb's copy keeps in-frame clones and lacks some. Of over 100,000 clones listed, roughly 72% are singletons. Germline assignment: CDR1 KGHSH and CDR2 LQKENI. Trimming at V came to 3 bases and at J to 2 bases, leaving 1 base not matched to a gene. The CDR3 is 15 amino acids. The sequencing input was PBMCs. V and J are TRBV18 and TRBJ2-1; 10 bases map to TRBD1. The receptor was derived from a woman aged 18-29 years in good health and CMV-seropositive. CDR3 sequence reads: CASSPGTGAYNEQFF. The DNA of the CDR3 is TGTGCCAGCTCACCGGGGACAGGGGCCTACAATGAGCAGTTCTTC.